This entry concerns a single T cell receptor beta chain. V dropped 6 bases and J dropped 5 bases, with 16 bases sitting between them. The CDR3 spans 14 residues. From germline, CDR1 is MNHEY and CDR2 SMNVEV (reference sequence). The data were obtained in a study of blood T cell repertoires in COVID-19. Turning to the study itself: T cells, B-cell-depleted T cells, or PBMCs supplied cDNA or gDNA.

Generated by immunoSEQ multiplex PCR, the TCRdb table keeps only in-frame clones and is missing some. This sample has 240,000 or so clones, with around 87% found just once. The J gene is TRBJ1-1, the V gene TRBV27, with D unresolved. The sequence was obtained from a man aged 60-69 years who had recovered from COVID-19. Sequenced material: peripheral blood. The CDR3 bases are TGTGCCAGCAGCCTGACGGACTTGGAAACTGAAGCTTTCTTT. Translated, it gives CASSLTDLETEAFF.